The 10 T cell receptor beta chains below all came from one sample that was sequenced in a study of early stage breast cancer tumors. Libraries were prepared by immunoSEQ multiplex PCR; TCRdb keeps only in-frame clonotypes and omits some of them. This table has about 53,000 clones, around nine tenths appearing once. The sequencing sample was made of blood. Receptors were obtained from a person aged 70 to 85 with breast cancer.

The J gene is TRBJ2-7, the V gene TRBV18; tentatively, D is TRBD1 (6 bases). V was clipped by 6 bases and J by 5 bases, with 20 bases between them. The germline gives CDR1 KGHSH, CDR2 LQKENI. This CDR3 comprises 15 residues. The CDR3 loop reads CASSQIQGVAHEQYF. DNA for the CDR3: TGTGCCAGCTCGCAAATACAGGGTGTAGCGCACGAGCAGTACTTC.

The chain recombines TRBV19 with TRBJ1-1, with 7 bases lining up with TRBD1. Germline CDR1 reads LNHDA; CDR2 reads SQIVND (reference sequence). The CDR3 is 15 residues long. Losses at the gene ends were 4 bases for V and 6 bases for J; bases not matched to a gene: 11. CDR3 nucleotide sequence: TGTGCCAGTAGTAGGCCCCACCGGGACAGACCTGAAGCTTTCTTT. Translated: CASSRPHRDRPEAFF.

The rearrangement links TRBV19 to TRBJ2-5; D uncertain. The ends were cut back, 4 bases at V and 5 bases at J, with 14 bases in the middle. The germline V gene encodes CDR1 LNHDA and CDR2 SQIVND (reference sequence). The CDR3 length is 14 residues. Here the CDR3 reads CASSSGSWKETQYF. CDR3 nucleotide sequence: TGTGCCAGTAGTAGCGGATCCTGGAAGGAGACCCAGTACTTC. Using reference TRBV19 and TRBJ2-5 for the parts outside the CDR3, the full variable domain is DGGITQSPKYLFRKEGQNVTLSCEQNLNHDAMYWYRQDPGQGLRLIYYSQIVNDFQKGDIAEGYSVSREKKESFPLTVTSAQKNPTAFYLCASSSGSWKETQYFGPGTRLLVL.

In this sample, this clone turned up a few times. J is TRBJ1-6 and V is TRBV2; 10 nucleotides align to TRBD1. V shed 6 bases and J 14 bases; nucleotides not matched to a gene: 10. CDR3 length equals 14 residues. In germline, CDR1 is SNHLY, CDR2 FYNNEI. The DNA for the CDR3 is TGTGCCAGCAGAGGGGACAGGGGCCGGGAAGCCCTCCACTTT. Translated: CASRGDRGREALHF. Filled out from reference TRBV2 and TRBJ1-6, the complete variable domain reads EPEVTQTPSHQVTQMGQEVILRCVPISNHLYFYWYRQILGQKVEFLVSFYNNEISEKSEIFDDQFSVERPDGSNFTLKIRSTKLEDSAMYFCASRGDRGREALHFGNGTRLTVT.

This rearrangement joins TRBV5-5 to TRBJ2-1, with 7 nucleotides matching TRBD2. Germline CDR1 and CDR2: SGHKS and YYEKEE (reference sequence). The CDR3 covers 14 residues. After removal of 7 bases from V and 0 bases from J, the junction contained 4 bases not matched to a gene. The CDR3 region is CASLTSYSYNEQFF. In nucleotides, the CDR3 is TGTGCCAGCCTGACTAGCTACTCCTACAATGAGCAGTTCTTC.

The genes are TRBV5-4 and TRBJ2-2, with D perhaps matching TRBD1 (6 bases). CDR1 is SGHNT and CDR2 is YYREEE in the germline V gene (reference sequence). The CDR3 covers 16 residues. The V end lost 0 bases, the J end lost 2 bases, and 11 bases lay between the germline ends. This CDR3 reads CASSLGGTLNTGELFF. CDR3 DNA: TGTGCCAGCAGCTTGGGAGGGACACTTAACACCGGGGAGCTGTTTTTT.

The chain joins TRBV11-1 to TRBJ1-5; 7 nucleotides agree with TRBD1. Trimming took 4 bases from V and 3 from J; bases not matched to a gene: 6. This CDR3 is built from 15 residues. Germline CDR1 and CDR2: SGHAT and FQDESV (reference sequence). CDR3: CASSSPGTVNQPQHF. For the CDR3, the DNA is TGTGCCAGCAGCTCCCCCGGGACAGTCAATCAGCCCCAGCATTTT.

This chain links TRBV5-6 with TRBJ2-3; tentatively, D is TRBD2 (5 bases). CDR3 length: 13 amino acids. Trimming pared 5 bases from V and 4 bases from J, leaving 11 bases between. Germline lookup yields CDR1 SGHDT and CDR2 YYEEEE. For the CDR3, the DNA is TGTGCCAGCAGTCGCCGGGAATCAGATACGCAGTATTTT. Its protein product is CASSRRESDTQYF.

This clone has a single count. The genes are TRBV10-3 and TRBJ2-1; 8 nucleotides match TRBD2. This CDR3 comprises 15 residues. Germline trimming cut 2 bases from V and 5 bases from J; bases unmatched to any gene: 5. CDR1 ENHRY and CDR2 SYGVKD come from the germline V gene. In DNA, the CDR3 is TGTGCCATCAGTGAGCGGGAGGGCTACCACAATGAGCAGTTCTTC. This codes for CAISEREGYHNEQFF.

V is TRBV19 and J is TRBJ1-4; D is possibly TRBD1 (6 bases). Germline loops: CDR1 LNHDA, CDR2 SQIVND (reference sequence). The ends were cut back, 5 bases at V and 8 bases at J, with 12 bases in the middle. The CDR3 has 13 residues. CDR3 nucleotides: TGTGCCAGTAGTCCTGGGGGCCGGGAAAAACTGTTTTTT. This encodes CASSPGGREKLFF.